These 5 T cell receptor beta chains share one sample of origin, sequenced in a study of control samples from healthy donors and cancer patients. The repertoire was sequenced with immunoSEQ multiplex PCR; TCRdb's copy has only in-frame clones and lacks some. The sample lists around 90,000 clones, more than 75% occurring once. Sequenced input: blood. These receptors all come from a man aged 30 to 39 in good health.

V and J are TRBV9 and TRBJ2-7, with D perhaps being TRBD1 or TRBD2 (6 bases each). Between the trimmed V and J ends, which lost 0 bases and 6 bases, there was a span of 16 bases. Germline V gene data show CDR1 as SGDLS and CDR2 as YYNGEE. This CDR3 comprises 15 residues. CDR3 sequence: CASSVAGEEGLEQYV. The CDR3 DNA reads TGTGCCAGCAGCGTAGCAGGGGAGGAGGGTCTCGAGCAGTACGTC.

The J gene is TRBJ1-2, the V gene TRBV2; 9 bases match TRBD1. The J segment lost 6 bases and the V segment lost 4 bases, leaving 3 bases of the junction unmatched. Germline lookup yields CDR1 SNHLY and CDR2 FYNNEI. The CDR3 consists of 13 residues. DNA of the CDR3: TGTGCCAGCAGTGGCAGGACAGGGGATGGCTACACCTTC. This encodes CASSGRTGDGYTF.

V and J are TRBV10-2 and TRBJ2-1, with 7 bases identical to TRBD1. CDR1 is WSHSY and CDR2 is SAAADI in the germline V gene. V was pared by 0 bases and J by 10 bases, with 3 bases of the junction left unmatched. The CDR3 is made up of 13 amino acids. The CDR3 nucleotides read TGCGCCAGCAGTGAGTCAGAGGGGGCAGAGCAGTTCTTC. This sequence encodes CASSESEGAEQFF.

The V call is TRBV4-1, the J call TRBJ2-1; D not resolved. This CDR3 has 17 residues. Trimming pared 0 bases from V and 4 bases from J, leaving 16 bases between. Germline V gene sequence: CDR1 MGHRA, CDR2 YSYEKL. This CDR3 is CASSQDRQVTLYNEQFF. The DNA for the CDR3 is TGCGCCAGCAGCCAAGATAGGCAGGTAACATTATACAATGAGCAGTTCTTC.

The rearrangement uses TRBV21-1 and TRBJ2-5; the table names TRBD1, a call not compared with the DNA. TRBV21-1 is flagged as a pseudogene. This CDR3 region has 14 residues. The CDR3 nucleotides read TGTGCCAGCAGCAAAGCGGTCACACAAGAGACCCAGTACTTC. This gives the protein CASSKAVTQETQYF.